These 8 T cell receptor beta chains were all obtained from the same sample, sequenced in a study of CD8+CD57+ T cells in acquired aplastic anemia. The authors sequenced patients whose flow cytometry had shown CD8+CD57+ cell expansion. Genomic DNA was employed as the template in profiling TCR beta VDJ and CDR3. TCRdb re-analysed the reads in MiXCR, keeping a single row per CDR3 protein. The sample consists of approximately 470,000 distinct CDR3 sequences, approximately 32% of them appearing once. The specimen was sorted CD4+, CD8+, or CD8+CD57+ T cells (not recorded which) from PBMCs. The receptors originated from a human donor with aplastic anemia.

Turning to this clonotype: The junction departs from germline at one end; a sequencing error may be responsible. The CDR3 DNA reads TGTGCCACCTTCTGCGGAAGGGGTGGGACCGGGAAGCTGTTTTTT. It encodes CATFCGRGGTGKLFF. The J gene is TRBJ2-2, the V gene TRBV24-1; D may correspond to TRBD1 or TRBD2 (5 bases each). The CDR3 loop spans 15 amino acids. Per germline, CDR1 KGHDR and CDR2 SFDVKD.

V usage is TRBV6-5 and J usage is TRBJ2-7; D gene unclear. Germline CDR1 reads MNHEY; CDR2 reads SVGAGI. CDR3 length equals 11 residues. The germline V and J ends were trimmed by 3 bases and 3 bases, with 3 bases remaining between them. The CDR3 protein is CASSYIYEQYF. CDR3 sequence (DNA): TGTGCCAGCAGTTATATCTACGAGCAGTACTTC.

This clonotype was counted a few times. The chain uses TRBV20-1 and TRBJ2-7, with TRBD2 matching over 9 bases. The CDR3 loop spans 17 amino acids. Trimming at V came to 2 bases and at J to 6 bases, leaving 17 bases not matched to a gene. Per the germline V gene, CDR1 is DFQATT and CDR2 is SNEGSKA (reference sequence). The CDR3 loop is CSARPGTSRTWISEQYF. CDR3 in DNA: TGCAGTGCTAGACCCGGGACTAGCAGGACCTGGATCTCCGAGCAGTACTTC.

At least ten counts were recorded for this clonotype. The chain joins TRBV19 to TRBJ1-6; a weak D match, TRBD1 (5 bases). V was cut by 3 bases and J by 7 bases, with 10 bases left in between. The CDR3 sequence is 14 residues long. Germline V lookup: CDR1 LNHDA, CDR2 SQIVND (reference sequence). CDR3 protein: CASSIPRGNSPLHF. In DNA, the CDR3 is TGTGCCAGTAGTATTCCTCGGGGGAATTCACCCCTCCACTTT.

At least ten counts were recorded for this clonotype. CDR3 protein: CASSSKGSPLHF. The CDR3 region has the DNA TGTGCCAGCAGCTCAAAGGGGTCACCCCTCCACTTT. V usage is TRBV7-3 and J usage is TRBJ1-6; TRBD1 might be the D (5 bases). The V end was cut by 4 bases, the J end by 10 bases, with 8 bases between. The germline V gene has CDR1 SGHTA and CDR2 FQGTGA. This CDR3 has 12 amino acids.

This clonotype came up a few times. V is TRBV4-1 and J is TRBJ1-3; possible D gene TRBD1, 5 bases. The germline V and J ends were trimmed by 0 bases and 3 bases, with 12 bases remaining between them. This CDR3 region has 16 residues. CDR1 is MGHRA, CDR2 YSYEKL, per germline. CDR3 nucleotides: TGCGCCAGCAGCCAAGATGGAGGGGTGGGTGGAAACACCATATATTTT. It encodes CASSQDGGVGGNTIYF.

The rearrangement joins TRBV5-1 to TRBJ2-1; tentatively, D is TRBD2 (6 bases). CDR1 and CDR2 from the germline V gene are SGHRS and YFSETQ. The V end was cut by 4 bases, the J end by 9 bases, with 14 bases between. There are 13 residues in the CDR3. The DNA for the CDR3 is TGCGCCAGCAGCCAGCAACTAGCTAGTGAGCAGTTCTTC. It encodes CASSQQLASEQFF.

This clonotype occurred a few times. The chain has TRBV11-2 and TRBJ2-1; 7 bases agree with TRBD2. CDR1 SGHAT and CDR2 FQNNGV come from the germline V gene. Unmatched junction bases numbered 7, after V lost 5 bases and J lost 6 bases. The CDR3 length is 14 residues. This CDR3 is CASSPFTSVNEQFF. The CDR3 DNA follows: TGTGCCAGCAGCCCCTTTACTAGCGTCAATGAGCAGTTCTTC.